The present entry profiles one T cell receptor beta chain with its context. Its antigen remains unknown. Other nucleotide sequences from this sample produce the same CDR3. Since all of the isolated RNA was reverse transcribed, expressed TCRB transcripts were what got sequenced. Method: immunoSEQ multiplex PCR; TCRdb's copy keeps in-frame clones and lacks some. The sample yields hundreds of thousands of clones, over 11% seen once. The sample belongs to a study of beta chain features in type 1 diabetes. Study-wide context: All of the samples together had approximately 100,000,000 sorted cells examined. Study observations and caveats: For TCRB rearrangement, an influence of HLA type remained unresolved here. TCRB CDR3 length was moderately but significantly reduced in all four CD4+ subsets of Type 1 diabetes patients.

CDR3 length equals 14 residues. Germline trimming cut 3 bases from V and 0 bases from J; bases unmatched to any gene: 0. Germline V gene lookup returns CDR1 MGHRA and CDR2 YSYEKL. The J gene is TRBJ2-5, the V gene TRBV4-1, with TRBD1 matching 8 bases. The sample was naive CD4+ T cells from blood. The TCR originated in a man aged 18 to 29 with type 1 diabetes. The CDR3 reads CASSQDRDQETQYF. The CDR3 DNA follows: TGCGCCAGCAGCCAGGACAGGGACCAAGAGACCCAGTACTTC.